This entry features one T cell receptor beta chain sequence. These data come from a study of blood T cells in healthy people across ages. CDR3 length equals 13 residues. Germline V gives CDR1 MNHEY, CDR2 SVGEGT. V was cut by 4 bases and J by 6 bases, with 12 bases left in between. A J-beta primer mix and a sample-barcoded 5' primer were used in a second PCR of about 6 to 12 cycles. TCRdb itself ran the 5' RACE reads through MiXCR, one entry per CDR3 protein. The table includes around 580,000 distinct CDR3 sequences, less than 60% detected once. The source is a man older than 75 in good health. The V gene is TRBV6-2 or TRBV6-3, the J gene TRBJ1-1; D is unclear. The sequenced sample consisted of blood. CDR3 sequence reads: CASSLGVIPEAFF. The CDR3 DNA follows: TGTGCCAGCAGTTTGGGAGTTATCCCTGAAGCTTTCTTT.